This T cell receptor (beta chain) came from a study of shared clonotypes between healthy human individuals. There are 13 residues in the CDR3. Germline V CDR1 and CDR2: MNHEY, SMNVEV (reference sequence). Trimming removed 8 bases at V and 7 bases at J, with 14 bases between. Clones were sequenced by immunoSEQ multiplex PCR, and TCRdb holds only the in-frame ones, with some missing. The data show roughly 660,000 clones, about 90% seen once. Overall study results and limits: Blood was the sole source, and tissue repertoires probably differ.

A note on this clone: The antigen remains unidentified.

The sample was memory CD8+ T cells from PBMCs. Stated subset: CD45RO+ cells pooled with CCR7-negative TemRA cells. This clonotype was obtained from a man aged 18 to 30 in good health. Some clones in this sample may be carry-over from other donors' samples. V gene TRBV27 combines with J gene TRBJ2-2; D not resolved. The CDR3 region has the DNA TGTGCCAGCGGGGAATTTTTGGGCGGGGAGCTGTTTTTT. This encodes CASGEFLGGELFF.